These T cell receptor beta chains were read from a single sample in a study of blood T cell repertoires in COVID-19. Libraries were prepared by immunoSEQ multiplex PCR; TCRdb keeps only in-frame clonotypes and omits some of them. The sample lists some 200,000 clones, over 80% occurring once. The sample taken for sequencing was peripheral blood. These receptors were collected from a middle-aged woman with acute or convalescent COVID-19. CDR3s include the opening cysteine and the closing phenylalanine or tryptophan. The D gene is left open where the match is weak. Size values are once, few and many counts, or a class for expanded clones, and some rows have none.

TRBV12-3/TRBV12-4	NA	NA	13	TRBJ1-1	CASSMDRNTEAFF	TGTGCCAGCAGCATGGACAGGAACACTGAAGCTTTCTTT
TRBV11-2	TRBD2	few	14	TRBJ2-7	CASFERENRYEQYF	TGTGCCAGCTTTGAGCGGGAGAATAGGTACGAGCAGTACTTC
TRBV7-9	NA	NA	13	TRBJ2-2	CASSLDGTGELFF	TGTGCCAGCAGCTTAGATGGCACCGGGGAACTGTTTTTT
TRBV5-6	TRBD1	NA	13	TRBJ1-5	CASSKRDRALLHF	TGTGCCAGCAGCAAACGGGACAGGGCGTTGTTGCATTTT
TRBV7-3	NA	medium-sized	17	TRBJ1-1	CASSLTLLAGENTEAFF	TGTGCCAGCAGCTTAACGTTGCTGGCAGGGGAGAACACTGAAGCTTTCTTT
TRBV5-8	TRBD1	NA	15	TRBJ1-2	CASSPDTGGLYGYTF	TGTGCCAGCAGCCCCGACACAGGGGGATTATATGGCTACACCTTC
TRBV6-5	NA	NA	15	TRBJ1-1	CASSRPRGMNTEAFF	TGTGCCAGCAGTCGCCCTAGGGGTATGAACACTGAAGCTTTCTTT
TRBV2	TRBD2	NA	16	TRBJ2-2	CASRPTSGREGGELFF	TGTGCCAGCAGGCCGACTAGCGGGAGAGAGGGCGGGGAGCTGTTTTTT
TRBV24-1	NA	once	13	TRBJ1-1	CATTTPGDREAFF	TGTGCCACCACTACCCCTGGCGACAGGGAAGCTTTCTTT
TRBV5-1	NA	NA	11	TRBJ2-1	CASSSSTEQFF	TGCGCCAGCAGCTCGAGCACCGAGCAGTTCTTC
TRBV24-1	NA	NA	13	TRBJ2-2	CATTSFSAGELFF	TGTGCCACCACCTCCTTTTCCGCCGGGGAGCTGTTTTTT
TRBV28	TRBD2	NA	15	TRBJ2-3	CASSWRGRGTDTQYF	TGTGCCAGCAGTTGGCGAGGGAGGGGTACAGATACGCAGTATTTT
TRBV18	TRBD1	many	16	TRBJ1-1	CASSPPGTDLNTEAFF	TGTGCCAGCTCACCCCCAGGGACAGACCTGAACACTGAAGCTTTCTTT
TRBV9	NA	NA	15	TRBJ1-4	CASSVSGDFNEKLFF	TGTGCCAGCAGCGTATCGGGAGATTTTAATGAAAAACTGTTTTTT
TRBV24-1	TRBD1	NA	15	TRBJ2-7	CATSDWRQGVYEQYF	TGTGCCACCAGTGATTGGAGACAGGGCGTCTACGAGCAGTACTTC
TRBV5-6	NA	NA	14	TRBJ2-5	CASSLLVLRETQYF	TGTGCCAGCAGCTTGTTGGTTCTCAGAGAGACCCAGTACTTC
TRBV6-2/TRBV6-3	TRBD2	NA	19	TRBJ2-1	CASSFGGQGTSGSYNEQFF	TGTGCCAGCAGTTTTGGGGGACAGGGCACTAGCGGGAGTTACAATGAGCAGTTCTTC
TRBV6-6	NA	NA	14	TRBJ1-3	CASSPPGSGNTIYF	TGTGCCAGCAGTCCCCCAGGGTCAGGAAACACCATATATTTT
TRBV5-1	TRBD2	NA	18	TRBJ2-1	CASSPGGRGLQGNNEQFF	TGCGCCAGCAGCCCAGGAGGGAGGGGCCTTCAGGGTAACAATGAGCAGTTCTTC
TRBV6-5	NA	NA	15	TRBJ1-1	CASSYGAGKNTEAFF	TGTGCCAGCAGTTACGGGGCAGGCAAGAACACTGAAGCTTTCTTT
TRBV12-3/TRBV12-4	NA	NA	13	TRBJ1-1	CASSLRLVSEAFF	TGTGCCAGCAGTCTCAGACTGGTTTCCGAAGCTTTCTTT
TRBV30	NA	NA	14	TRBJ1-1	CAWRRNWGDTEAFF	TGTGCCTGGCGACGGAACTGGGGGGACACTGAAGCTTTCTTT
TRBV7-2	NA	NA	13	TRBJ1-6	CASSFQGQSPLHF	TGTGCCAGCAGCTTTCAGGGGCAATCACCCCTCCACTTT
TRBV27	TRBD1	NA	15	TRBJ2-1	CASSPTGTGRNEQFF	TGTGCCAGCAGTCCGACCGGGACAGGGAGGAATGAGCAGTTCTTC
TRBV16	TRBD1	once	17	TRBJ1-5	CASSLSPDRELSQPQHF	TGTGCCAGCAGCCTGAGCCCGGACAGGGAGTTGAGTCAGCCCCAGCATTTT
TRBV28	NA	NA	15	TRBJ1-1	CASSFDPRENTEAFF	TGTGCCAGCAGTTTTGATCCCAGGGAAAACACTGAAGCTTTCTTT
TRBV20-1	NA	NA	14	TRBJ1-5	CSASVVGSNQPQHF	TGCAGTGCTAGTGTGGTCGGGAGCAATCAGCCCCAGCATTTT
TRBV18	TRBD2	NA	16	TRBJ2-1	CASSPPSLAGNNEQFF	TGTGCCAGCTCACCACCTTCACTAGCGGGTAACAATGAGCAGTTCTTC
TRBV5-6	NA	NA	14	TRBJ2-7	CASSLGALTYEQYF	TGTGCCAGCAGCTTGGGGGCTCTGACCTACGAGCAGTACTTC
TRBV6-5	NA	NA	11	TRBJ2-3	CASRYQNTQYF	TGTGCCAGCAGGTACCAGAATACGCAGTATTTT
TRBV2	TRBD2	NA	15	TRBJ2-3	CASRKSSGRSDTQYF	TGTGCCAGCAGAAAATCTAGCGGGAGGTCAGATACGCAGTATTTT